Presented here are 10 T cell receptor beta chains from one specimen sequenced in a study of response to subunit inactivated influenza vaccine (dated by TCRdb to 2017 to 2018). The library was built by means of RT-PCR. Sequencing was carried out with an Illumina HiSeq 2500. The raw public reads went through TCRdb reprocessing: fastp at Q25, MiXCR clone calling, in-frame beta chains kept. Under each unique CDR3 protein, matching rows form one entry showing the most common genes and DNA. This sample is represented by about 520,000 distinct CDR3 sequences; approximately 11% of them were singletons. Clones ranked in the top ten supply less than 15% of the sample. The time point label corresponds to: more than 35 days after influenza vaccine administration. Here the sequenced sample was PBMCs from blood, taken roughly 45 days after vaccination. These receptors all stem from a man over 45 who received an inactivated influenza vaccine. Donor details come from another sample of the same person, matched by shared clones.

V gene TRBV15 combines with J gene TRBJ2-1; perhaps TRBD1 as D (6 bases). V was trimmed by 0 bases and J by 9 bases, leaving 18 bases between them. The CDR3 is 16 residues long. Germline lookup yields CDR1 LNHNV and CDR2 YYDKDF (reference sequence). CDR3 in DNA: TGTGCCACCAGCAGAGATTCCCCCCGACAGGCTGGTGAGCAGTTCTTC. Its translation is CATSRDSPRQAGEQFF.

This clonotype was observed at least ten times. V is TRBV29-1 and J is TRBJ2-5; 8 nucleotides line up with TRBD2. This CDR3 has 12 residues. Germline values: CDR1 SQVTM, CDR2 ANQGSEA. V shed 6 bases and J 4 bases; nucleotides not matched to a gene: 4. The CDR3 bases are TGCAGCGTCCCGGGAGGGACAGAGACCCAGTACTTC. Translation gives CSVPGGTETQYF. Complete variable domain (other parts from reference TRBV29-1 and TRBJ2-5): SAVISQKPSRDICQRGTSLTIQCQVDSQVTMMFWYRQQPGQSLTLIATANQGSEATYESGFVIDKFPISRPNLTFSTLTVSNMSPEDSSIYLCSVPGGTETQYFGPGTRLLVL.

This clonotype was detected a few times. This chain connects TRBV5-6 to TRBJ1-5; weak D call: TRBD1 (5 bases). The germline CDR1 and CDR2 sequences are SGHDT and YYEEEE. V gave up 0 bases and J gave up 4 bases, with 17 bases separating them. This CDR3 region has 17 residues. The CDR3 protein is CASSLEGGLGPNQPQHF. Written as DNA, the CDR3 is TGTGCCAGCAGCTTGGAGGGAGGCCTGGGACCGAATCAGCCCCAGCATTTT.

The chain employs TRBV20-1 and TRBJ1-2; D is perhaps TRBD1 (6 bases). The germline V gene encodes CDR1 DFQATT and CDR2 SNEGSKA (reference sequence). The CDR3 is made up of 17 amino acids. Deletions cut 0 bases from V and 0 bases from J, with 17 bases between. The CDR3 DNA is TGCAGTGCTAGAGATCCCGGGGAAAGGGGGACTAACTATGGCTACACCTTC. It specifies CSARDPGERGTNYGYTF.

This clonotype turned up a few times. The chain joins TRBV20-1 to TRBJ1-2; 7 nucleotides match TRBD1. The trim removed 0 bases at V and 4 bases at J, leaving 11 bases unmatched. The CDR3 length is 16 residues. CDR1 and CDR2 (germline): DFQATT, SNEGSKA (reference sequence). As DNA, the CDR3 is TGCAGTGCTAGAGATTCAACAGGGGCGCCGAGCTATGGCTACACCTTC. Protein: CSARDSTGAPSYGYTF.

This clonotype was detected a few times. This rearrangement joins TRBV7-2 to TRBJ1-6; a weak D match, TRBD1 (6 bases). Trimming removed 5 bases from V and 7 bases from J, with 12 bases in between. CDR3 length equals 14 residues. Germline V gene lookup returns CDR1 SGHTA and CDR2 FQGNSA. The CDR3 is CASSRQDKNSPLHF. CDR3 DNA: TGTGCCAGCAGCCGACAGGATAAGAATTCACCCCTCCACTTT.

The rearrangement joins TRBV20-1 to TRBJ2-3; D is perhaps TRBD2 (5 bases). This CDR3 contains 16 residues. The germline V and J ends were trimmed by 1 base and 2 bases, with 16 bases remaining between them. Looked up from germline, CDR1 is DFQATT and CDR2 is SNEGSKA (reference sequence). The CDR3 nucleotides are TGCAGTGCTAGAGGTGGACGGGGAATCACCACAGATACGCAGTATTTT. It codes for CSARGGRGITTDTQYF.

The chain links TRBV9 to TRBJ2-6, with 10 bases lining up with TRBD1. V was pared by 4 bases and J by 4 bases, with 5 bases of the junction left unmatched. CDR1 is SGDLS, CDR2 YYNGEE, per germline. CDR3 length equals 16 residues. CDR3 nucleotide sequence: TGTGCCAGCAGCTCGGGACAGGGGACCGGGGCCAACGTCCTGACTTTC. The encoded protein is CASSSGQGTGANVLTF.

This clonotype was counted ten times or more. V gene TRBV12-3 or TRBV12-4 combines with J gene TRBJ1-5; D is unclear. Trimming stripped 6 bases from V and 0 bases from J, with 6 bases between. The CDR3 extends over 13 amino acids. The CDR3 spells CASSLNSNQPQHF. For the CDR3, the DNA is TGTGCCAGCAGCTTGAATAGCAATCAGCCCCAGCATTTT.

Many counts were recorded for this clonotype. This chain joins TRBV9 and TRBJ2-3; the match to TRBD2 covers 8 bases. This CDR3 region has 16 residues. Per germline, CDR1 SGDLS and CDR2 YYNGEE. The trim removed 0 bases at V and 6 bases at J, leaving 9 bases unmatched. CDR3 nucleotides: TGTGCCAGCAGCGTAGCGGCGGGGGGTGGGTCCGATACGCAGTATTTT. Translation gives CASSVAAGGGSDTQYF. The complete variable domain, with remaining parts taken from reference TRBV9 and TRBJ2-3, reads DSGVTQTPKHLITATGQRVTLRCSPRSGDLSVYWYQQSLDQGLQFLIQYYNGEERAKGNILERFSAQQFPDLHSELNLSSLELGDSALYFCASSVAAGGGSDTQYFGPGTRLTVL.